The clone carrying this TCR beta chain was seen many times. Its target is not known. This entry is derived from a study of T cell repertoires in cytomegalovirus infection. From the reads, TCRdb called clonotypes with MiXCR, one entry per CDR3 protein. Of 340,000 or so distinct CDR3 sequences in the sample, 25% are singletons; the top ten hold 13%. This TCR was sampled from a human donor in good health (CMV status not recorded). Some clones in this sample may be carry-over from other donors' samples. The specimen comprised cultured PBMCs, sampled from culture after CMV antigen stimulation.

The CDR3 DNA sequence: TGTGCCAGCAGTCTCCGTGTGGCGGGAGCCACCGGGGAGCTGTTTTTT. It yields the protein CASSLRVAGATGELFF. The chain joins TRBV7-9 to TRBJ2-2; TRBD2 matches at 7 bases. There are 16 residues in the CDR3. V lost 6 bases, J lost 4 bases, and 11 bases stayed unmatched. Germline CDR1 and CDR2: SEHNR and FQNEAQ (reference sequence).